This T cell receptor (beta chain) was observed in a study of T cell repertoires in cytomegalovirus infection. This clonotype was seen many times. Its antigen is as yet unknown. The CDR3 has 13 residues. Trimming pared 4 bases from V and 1 base from J, leaving 7 bases between. The germline V gene has CDR1 SGHTA and CDR2 FQGNSA. Study-wide results and limits: CMV-specific HLA-C-restricted TCR beta clonotypes dominated the ex vivo response.

From the reads, TCRdb called clonotypes with MiXCR, one entry per CDR3 protein. The data show a few hundred thousand distinct CDR3 sequences, 17% seen once. The sample taken for sequencing was PBMCs. The TCR originated in a human donor in good health (CMV status not recorded). Some clones in this sample may be carry-over from other donors' samples. This chain uses TRBV7-2 with TRBJ1-1, with unresolved D. For the CDR3, the DNA is TGTGCCAGCAGCTCTCTGCCGAACACTGAAGCTTTCTTT. The encoded protein is CASSSLPNTEAFF.